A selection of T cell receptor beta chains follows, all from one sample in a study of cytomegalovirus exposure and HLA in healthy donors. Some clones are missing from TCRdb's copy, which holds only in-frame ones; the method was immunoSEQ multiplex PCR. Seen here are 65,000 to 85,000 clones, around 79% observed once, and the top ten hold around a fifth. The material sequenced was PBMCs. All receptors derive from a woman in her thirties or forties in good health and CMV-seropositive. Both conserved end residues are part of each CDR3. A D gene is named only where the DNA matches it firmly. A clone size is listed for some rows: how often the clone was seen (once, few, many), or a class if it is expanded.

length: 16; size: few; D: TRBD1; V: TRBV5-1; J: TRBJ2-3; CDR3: CASTREDRGGTDTQYF; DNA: TGCGCCAGCACCCGGGAAGACAGGGGCGGCACAGATACGCAGTATTTT
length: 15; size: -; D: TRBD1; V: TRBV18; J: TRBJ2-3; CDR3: CASSEGQVGTDTQYF; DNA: TGTGCCAGCTCAGAGGGACAGGTAGGCACAGATACGCAGTATTTT
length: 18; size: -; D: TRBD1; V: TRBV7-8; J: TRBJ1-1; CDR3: CASSHLDRREIMNTEAFF; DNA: TGTGCCAGCAGCCACCTGGACAGGAGGGAAATCATGAACACTGAAGCTTTCTTT
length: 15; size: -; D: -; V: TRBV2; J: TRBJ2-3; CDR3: CASSDRRPVADTQYF; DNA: TGTGCCAGCAGTGATAGGCGGCCGGTGGCAGATACGCAGTATTTT
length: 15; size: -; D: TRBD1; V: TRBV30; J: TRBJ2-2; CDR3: CAWSTGQGIAGELFF; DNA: TGTGCCTGGAGTACCGGACAGGGGATCGCCGGGGAGCTGTTTTTT
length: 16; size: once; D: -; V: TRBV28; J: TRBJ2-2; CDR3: CASSTQVFANTGELFF; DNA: TGTGCCAGCAGTACGCAGGTTTTCGCGAACACCGGGGAGCTGTTTTTT
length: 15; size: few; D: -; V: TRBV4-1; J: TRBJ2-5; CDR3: CASSQSLQEQETQYF; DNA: TGCGCCAGCAGCCAATCTCTACAGGAACAAGAGACCCAGTACTTC
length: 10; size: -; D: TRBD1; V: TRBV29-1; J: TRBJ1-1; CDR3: CSVGDREAFF; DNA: TGCAGCGTGGGGGACAGAGAAGCTTTCTTT
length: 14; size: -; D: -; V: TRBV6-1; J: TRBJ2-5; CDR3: CASRALWREGSQYF; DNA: TGTGCCAGCAGGGCCCTTTGGAGGGAAGGTTCCCAGTACTTC
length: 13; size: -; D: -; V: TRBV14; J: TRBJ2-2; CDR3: CASSHRGAGELFF; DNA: TGTGCCAGCAGCCACAGGGGGGCCGGGGAGCTGTTTTTT
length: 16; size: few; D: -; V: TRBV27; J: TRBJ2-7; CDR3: CASSSQGGIRSYEQYF; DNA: TGTGCCAGCAGTTCCCAGGGCGGGATCCGCTCCTACGAGCAGTACTTC
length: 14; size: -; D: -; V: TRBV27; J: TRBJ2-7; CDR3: CASTSPPPLGEQYF; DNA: TGTGCCAGCACCTCACCCCCCCCTCTAGGCGAGCAGTACTTC
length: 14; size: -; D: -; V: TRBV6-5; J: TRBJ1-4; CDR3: CASSRGWTNEKLFF; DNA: TGTGCCAGCAGTAGGGGATGGACTAATGAAAAACTGTTTTTT
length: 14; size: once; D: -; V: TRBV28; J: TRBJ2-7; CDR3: CASSPGQGAYEQYF; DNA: TGTGCCAGCAGTCCCGGCCAGGGCGCATACGAGCAGTACTTC
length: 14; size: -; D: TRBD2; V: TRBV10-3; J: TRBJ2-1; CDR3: CAISRDYNYNEQFF; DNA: TGTGCCATCAGCCGGGACTACAACTACAATGAGCAGTTCTTC
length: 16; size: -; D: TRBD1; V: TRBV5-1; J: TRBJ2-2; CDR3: CASSPHRQGASGELFF; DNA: TGCGCCAGCAGCCCGCACCGACAGGGTGCCTCCGGGGAGCTGTTTTTT
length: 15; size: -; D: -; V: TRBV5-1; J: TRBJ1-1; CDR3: CASSLVTPSDTEAFF; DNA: TGCGCCAGCAGCTTGGTGACACCCTCGGACACTGAAGCTTTCTTT
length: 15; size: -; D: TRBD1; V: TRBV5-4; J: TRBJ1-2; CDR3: CASSTRQGDSYGYTF; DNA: TGTGCCAGCAGCACTCGACAGGGGGACTCTTATGGCTACACCTTC
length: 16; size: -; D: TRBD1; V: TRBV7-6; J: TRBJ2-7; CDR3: CASSLGGQRSSYEQYF; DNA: TGTGCCAGCAGCTTAGGGGGACAGCGGAGCTCCTACGAGCAGTACTTC
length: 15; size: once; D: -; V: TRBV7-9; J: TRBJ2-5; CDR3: CASSPRDLTPETQYF; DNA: TGTGCCAGCAGCCCCCGGGACTTGACCCCAGAGACCCAGTACTTC
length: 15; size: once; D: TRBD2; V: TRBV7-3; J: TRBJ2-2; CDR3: CASSLTSLNTGELFF; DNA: TGTGCCAGCAGCTTGACTAGCCTGAACACCGGGGAGCTGTTTTTT
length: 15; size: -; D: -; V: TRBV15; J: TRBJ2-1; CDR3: CATSGPGILYNEQFF; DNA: TGTGCCACCAGCGGTCCGGGAATACTATACAATGAGCAGTTCTTC
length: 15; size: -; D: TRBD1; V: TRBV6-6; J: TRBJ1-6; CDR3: CASTSPRTGGSPLHF; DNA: TGTGCCAGCACCTCCCCCCGGACAGGCGGGTCACCCCTCCACTTT
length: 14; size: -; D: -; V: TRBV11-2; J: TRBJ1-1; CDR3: CASSLAGGNTEAFF; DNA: TGTGCCAGCAGCTTAGCGGGGGGCAACACTGAAGCTTTCTTT
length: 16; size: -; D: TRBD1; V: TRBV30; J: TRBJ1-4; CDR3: CAWRGADRGSGEKLFF; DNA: TGTGCCTGGAGGGGCGCCGACAGGGGATCCGGGGAAAAACTGTTTTTT
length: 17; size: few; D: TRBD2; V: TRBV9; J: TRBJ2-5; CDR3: CASSGGGLAGVKETQYF; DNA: TGTGCCAGCAGCGGGGGCGGGTTAGCGGGGGTAAAAGAGACCCAGTACTTC
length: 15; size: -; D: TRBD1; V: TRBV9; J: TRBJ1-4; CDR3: CASSVDRTGGEKLFF; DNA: TGTGCCAGCAGCGTAGATAGGACAGGCGGAGAAAAACTGTTTTTT
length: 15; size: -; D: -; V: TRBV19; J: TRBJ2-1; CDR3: CASKRGGTPYNEQFF; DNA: TGTGCCAGTAAAAGGGGGGGGACCCCCTACAATGAGCAGTTCTTC